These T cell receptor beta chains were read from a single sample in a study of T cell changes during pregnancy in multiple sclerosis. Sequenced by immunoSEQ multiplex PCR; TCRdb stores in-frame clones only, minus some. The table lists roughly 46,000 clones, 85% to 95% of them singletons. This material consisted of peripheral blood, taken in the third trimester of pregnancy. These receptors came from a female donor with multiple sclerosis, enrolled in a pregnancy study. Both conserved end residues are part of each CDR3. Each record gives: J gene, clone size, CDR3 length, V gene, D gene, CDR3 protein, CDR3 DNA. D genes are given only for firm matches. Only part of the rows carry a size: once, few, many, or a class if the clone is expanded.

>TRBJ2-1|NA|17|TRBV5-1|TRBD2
CASRTSGGESSYNEQFF
TGCGCCAGCAGAACTAGCGGGGGGGAGAGCTCCTACAATGAGCAGTTCTTC
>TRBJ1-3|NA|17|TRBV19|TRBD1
CASTGQGAPSSGNTIYF
TGTGCCAGTACCGGACAGGGGGCGCCTAGTTCTGGAAACACCATATATTTT
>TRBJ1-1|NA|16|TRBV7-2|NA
CASSLVGGRMNTEAFF
TGTGCCAGCAGCTTAGTCGGGGGGCGAATGAACACTGAAGCTTTCTTT
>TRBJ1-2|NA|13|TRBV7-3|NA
CASSSGHGYGYTF
TGTGCCAGCAGCTCAGGACACGGATATGGCTACACCTTC
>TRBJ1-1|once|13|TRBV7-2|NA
CASTIIGTSEAFF
TGTGCCAGCACCATAATAGGGACATCTGAAGCTTTCTTT
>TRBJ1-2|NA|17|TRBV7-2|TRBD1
CASSHPRDSPEDYGYTF
TGTGCCAGCAGCCATCCCCGGGACAGCCCGGAAGACTATGGCTACACCTTC
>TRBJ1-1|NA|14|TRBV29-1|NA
CSVKLQYLNTEAFF
TGCAGCGTTAAGTTACAGTATTTGAACACTGAAGCTTTCTTT
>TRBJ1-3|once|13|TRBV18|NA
CASSPRQGNTIYF
TGTGCCAGCTCACCGCGACAAGGAAACACCATATATTTT
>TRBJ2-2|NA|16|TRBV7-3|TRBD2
CASSRASGANTGELFF
TGTGCCAGCAGCCGAGCTAGCGGGGCGAACACCGGGGAGCTGTTTTTT
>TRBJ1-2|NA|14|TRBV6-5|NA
CASSYGGTVGGYTF
TGTGCCAGCAGTTACGGGGGGACGGTTGGCGGCTACACCTTC
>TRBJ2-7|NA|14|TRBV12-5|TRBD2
CASVTGGRNYEQYF
TGTGCTAGTGTTACGGGCGGGAGGAACTACGAGCAGTACTTC
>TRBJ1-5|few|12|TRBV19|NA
CASSAGHQPQHF
TGTGCCAGTAGTGCGGGGCATCAGCCCCAGCATTTT
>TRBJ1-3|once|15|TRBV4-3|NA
CASSQDRSSGNTIYF
TGCGCCAGCAGCCAAGACAGAAGCTCTGGAAACACCATATATTTT
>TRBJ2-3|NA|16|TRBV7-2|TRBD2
CASSLVAGVLADTQYF
TGTGCCAGCAGCTTAGTCGCGGGAGTGCTCGCAGATACGCAGTATTTT
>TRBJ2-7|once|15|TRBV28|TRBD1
CASSLIRDRNYEQYF
TGTGCCAGCAGTTTAATTAGGGACAGGAACTACGAGCAGTACTTC
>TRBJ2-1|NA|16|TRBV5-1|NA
CASSFPALADYNEQFF
TGCGCCAGCAGCTTCCCCGCGCTAGCAGACTACAATGAGCAGTTCTTC
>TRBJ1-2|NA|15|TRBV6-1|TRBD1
CASSEWGQANYGYTF
TGTGCCAGCAGTGAATGGGGACAGGCTAACTATGGCTACACCTTC
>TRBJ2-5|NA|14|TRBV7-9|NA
CASSLVAGEGTQYF
TGTGCCAGCAGCTTAGTAGCTGGAGAGGGGACCCAGTACTTC
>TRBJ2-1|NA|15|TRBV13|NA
CASSLAGSYHNEQFF
TGTGCCAGCAGCTTAGCGGGATCATATCACAATGAGCAGTTCTTC
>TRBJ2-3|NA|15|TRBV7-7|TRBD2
CASSLGLAGLDTQYF
TGTGCTAGCAGCCTGGGACTAGCGGGCTTGGATACGCAGTATTTT
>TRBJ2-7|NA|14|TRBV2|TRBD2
CASSEGAGVYEQYF
TGTGCCAGCAGTGAAGGAGCGGGAGTCTACGAGCAGTACTTC
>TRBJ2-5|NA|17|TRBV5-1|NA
CASRNGVVGRNQETQYF
TGCGCCAGCAGGAACGGGGTGGTGGGCAGAAACCAAGAGACCCAGTACTTC
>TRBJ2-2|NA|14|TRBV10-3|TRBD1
CAISGTGATGELFF
TGTGCCATCAGTGGTACAGGGGCTACCGGGGAGCTGTTTTTT
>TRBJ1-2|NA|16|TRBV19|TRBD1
CASTSRTGPNPLGYTF
TGTGCCAGTACGTCCCGGACAGGGCCTAACCCCCTTGGCTACACCTTC
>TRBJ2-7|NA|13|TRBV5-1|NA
CASSLVRGSEQYF
TGCGCCAGCAGCTTGGTTAGGGGGAGCGAGCAGTACTTC
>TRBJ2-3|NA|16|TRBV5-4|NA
CASSLGLGKKTDTQYF
TGTGCCAGCAGCTTGGGACTGGGTAAAAAGACAGATACGCAGTATTTT
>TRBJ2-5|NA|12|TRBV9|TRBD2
CASNRGEETQYF
TGTGCCAGCAATCGGGGGGAAGAGACCCAGTACTTC
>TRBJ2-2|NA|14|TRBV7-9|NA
CASSLTGNTGELFF
TGTGCCAGCAGCCTGACAGGGAACACCGGGGAGCTGTTTTTT
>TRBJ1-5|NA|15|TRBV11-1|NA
CASSPSYRANQPQHF
TGTGCCAGCAGCCCCTCGTACAGGGCTAATCAGCCCCAGCATTTT
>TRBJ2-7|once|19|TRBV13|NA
CASSLGPSRGGLVAYEQYF
TGTGCCAGCAGCTTAGGCCCAAGCAGGGGAGGACTAGTCGCCTACGAGCAGTACTTC
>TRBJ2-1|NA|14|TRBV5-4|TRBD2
CASSSWTSGDEQFF
TGTGCCAGCAGCTCATGGACTAGCGGTGATGAGCAGTTCTTC
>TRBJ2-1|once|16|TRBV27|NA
CASSRTLAGPSDEQFF
TGTGCCAGCAGCCGAACCTTGGCGGGACCCAGCGATGAGCAGTTCTTC
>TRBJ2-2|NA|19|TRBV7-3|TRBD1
CASSLTPQKGGPNTGELFF
TGTGCCAGCAGCTTAACTCCCCAGAAAGGGGGCCCTAACACCGGGGAGCTGTTTTTT
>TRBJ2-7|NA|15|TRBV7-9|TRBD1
CASSPTGGLAYEQYF
TGTGCCAGCAGCCCGACAGGGGGCCTCGCCTACGAGCAGTACTTC
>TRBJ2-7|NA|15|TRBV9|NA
CASSVGGGSPYEQYF
TGTGCCAGCAGCGTAGGGGGCGGCAGCCCCTACGAGCAGTACTTC
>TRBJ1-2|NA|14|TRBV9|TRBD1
CASSNGQGNYGYTF
TGTGCCAGCAGCAACGGACAGGGGAACTATGGCTACACCTTC
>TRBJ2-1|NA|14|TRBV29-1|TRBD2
CSVEFPSGGYEQFF
TGCAGCGTTGAATTCCCTAGCGGGGGATATGAGCAGTTCTTC
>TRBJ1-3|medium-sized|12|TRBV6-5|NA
CASRGPGNTIYF
TGTGCCAGCAGGGGGCCTGGAAACACCATATATTTT
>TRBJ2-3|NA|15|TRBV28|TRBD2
CASSDRTSGTDTQYF
TGTGCCAGCAGTGACCGGACTAGCGGCACAGATACGCAGTATTTT
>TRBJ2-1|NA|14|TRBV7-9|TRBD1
CASSFRDRGYEQFF
TGTGCCAGCAGCTTCCGGGACAGGGGCTATGAGCAGTTCTTC
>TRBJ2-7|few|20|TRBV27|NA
CASSSLKLSRTDWDTYEQYF
TGTGCCAGCAGTTCCCTCAAACTCTCCCGGACGGACTGGGATACCTACGAGCAGTACTTC
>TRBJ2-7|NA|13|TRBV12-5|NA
CASGLIRGGEQYF
TGTGCTAGTGGTTTGATCCGAGGAGGTGAGCAGTACTTC
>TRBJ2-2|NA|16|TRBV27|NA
CASSPSEGGNTGELFF
TGTGCCAGCAGTCCCAGTGAGGGCGGGAACACCGGGGAGCTGTTTTTT
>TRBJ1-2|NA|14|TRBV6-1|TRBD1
CASSERLTGPGYTF
TGTGCCAGCAGTGAAAGGTTGACAGGGCCTGGCTACACCTTC
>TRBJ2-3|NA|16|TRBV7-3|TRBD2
CASSSAGREGFDTQYF
TGTGCCAGCAGCTCCGCAGGGCGGGAGGGCTTTGATACGCAGTATTTT
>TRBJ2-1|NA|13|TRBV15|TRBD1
CATSYWPGGEQFF
TGTGCCACCAGCTACTGGCCAGGGGGAGAGCAGTTCTTC
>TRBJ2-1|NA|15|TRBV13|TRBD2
CASSAGLVSYNEQFF
TGTGCCAGCAGCGCCGGACTAGTCTCCTACAATGAGCAGTTCTTC
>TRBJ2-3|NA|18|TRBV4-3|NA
CASSQVASSSRATDTQYF
TGCGCCAGCAGCCAAGTTGCGTCAAGTTCGAGGGCCACAGATACGCAGTATTTT
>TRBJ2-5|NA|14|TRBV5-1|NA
CASSSDSSQETQYF
TGCGCCAGCAGCTCCGACAGCTCCCAAGAGACCCAGTACTTC
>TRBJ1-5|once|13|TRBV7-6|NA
CASSRDRNQPQHF
TGTGCCAGCAGCCGTGACAGAAATCAGCCCCAGCATTTT
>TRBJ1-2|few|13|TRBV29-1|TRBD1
CSVQGQGLYGYTF
TGCAGCGTTCAGGGACAGGGCCTCTATGGCTACACCTTC
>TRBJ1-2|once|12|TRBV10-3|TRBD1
CAISRQGTGYTF
TGTGCCATCAGCAGACAGGGCACCGGCTACACCTTC
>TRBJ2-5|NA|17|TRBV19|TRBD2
CASSIGQLAGGGETQYF
TGTGCCAGTAGTATAGGCCAATTAGCGGGAGGTGGAGAGACCCAGTACTTC
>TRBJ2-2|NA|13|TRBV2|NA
CASRVEYTGELFF
TGTGCCAGCAGGGTGGAGTACACCGGGGAGCTGTTTTTT
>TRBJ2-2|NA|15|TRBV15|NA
CATSRDPGATGELFF
TGTGCCACCAGCAGAGACCCAGGGGCGACCGGGGAGCTGTTTTTT
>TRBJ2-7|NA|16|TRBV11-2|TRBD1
CASSRPTGVIQSEQYF
TGTGCCAGCAGCCGGCCGACAGGGGTGATCCAATCCGAGCAGTACTTC